The subject of this entry is one T cell receptor (beta chain). It has no known antigen specificity. Base quality data are lacking; no much larger clone is found one base away. The cohort was made up of several hundred healthy bone marrow donors. Cohort members were all nominally healthy when sampled, although unrecorded immune exposures were likely present. The donor was CMV seronegative and belonged to the group of 350 to 400 seronegative cohort members. A peripheral blood sample was collected from each donor, and TCR beta sequencing was performed on peripheral blood mononuclear cells. Genomic DNA was extracted from the blood cell samples with the Qiagen DNeasy Blood Extraction Kit. The sample is drawn from a study of cytomegalovirus exposure and HLA in healthy donors (dated by TCRdb to 2016 to 2017). Some background on the complete study: According to an earlier analysis of a few hundred of the donors, 150 million to 200 million T cells yielded 117 million unique TCR beta sequences and 276 Gb of sequence data. An early release that covered about 640 HLA-typed donors contained approximately 290 gigabases of sequencing data and approximately 85 million unique TCR sequences. Of the 300 to 500 genotyped donors, 81% were placed in the genetic ancestry cluster associated with self-reported Caucasian donors. The study aimed to test whether cataloging public T cell receptors could reveal signatures of past pathogen exposure. Using immunosequencing, the study profiled T cell repertoires from around 670 subjects and related those repertoires to cytomegalovirus serostatus. A separate validation cohort of 100 to 150 different subjects was used in addition to the 666-subject first cohort. To predict cytomegalovirus infection status, the study brought together high-throughput TCR immunosequencing, statistical association of individual TCRs with disease status, and machine learning. A later analysis re-analyzed previously published TCR beta repertoires from roughly 690 donors and added high-resolution HLA genotyping to study TCR occurrence patterns. Rather than drawing on any new phenotypic data, the later analysis identified candidate immune exposures from TCR beta sequences and the way those sequences occurred across donors. To decide whether each TCR beta V gene segment behaved as functional or pseudogenic, an earlier analysis of 587 of the donors relied on high-throughput TCR beta sequencing. Alongside the repertoire data, information on donor age, sex, ethnicity and CMV serostatus was compiled. A later genetic analysis took genome-wide SNP genotypes for about 55% of the 666 donors and used that subset as a discovery cohort. Every repertoire in the discovery cohort had been generated on one and the same sequencing platform. HLA typing included class I and class II loci at four-digit resolution. The number of typed donors differed by locus: about 629-630 for A, B, C, DRB1 and DQB1; 522 for DQA1; 606 for DPA1; and about 470 for DPB1. Because of strong linkage in the cohort, 4 to 6 DR-DQ haplotypes were treated as single units for association and clustering. Across approximately 420 genotyped donors of the cohort, an average of about 240,000 unique TCR beta nucleotide sequences per donor were sequenced, and roughly 20% of those sequences were non-productive. Points the paper makes about the study in general: The 87-base-pair reads could not distinguish some IMGT-functional V segments, including TRBV6-2 and TRBV6-3, so those segments were excluded. It was suggested by the authors that the approach could potentially be generalized to other disease states and immunological phenotypes. An earlier analysis of some 560 of the donors showed that most TCR beta V segments appeared in productive rearrangements either about 87% or about 30% of the time, which broadly matched IMGT annotations. In vitro tests confirmed that a few of the cytomegalovirus-associated TCR beta chains recognize cytomegalovirus antigens. In a later analysis, several top co-occurrence clusters were reported to appear linked to parvovirus B19, influenza, CMV and Epstein-Barr virus. A further reported finding was that TCR beta sequences accurately predicted the HLA-A and HLA-B alleles for most subjects in the first cohort. In a later analysis, the rate of TCR association differed among HLA loci, with DRB1 alleles having the most associated TCRs and HLA-C alleles having the fewest. Strong co-occurrence of HLA alleles, especially DR and DQ, made assigning TCR associations to individual alleles difficult. In a later analysis, HLA-associated TCR beta chains showed more clonal expansion and lower generation probabilities than non-associated chains that were equally common. Because HLA typing was unavailable for some donors at each locus, only the typed subset was used in association tests. Roughly uniform sequencing depth across donors was assumed in presence/absence analyses, although this assumption may not hold. In the study, roughly 160 TCR beta chains were listed as associated with cytomegalovirus. The only immune exposure information available for the cohort was CMV serostatus. In this cohort, only TCR beta chains were sequenced, and detectable features were limited by the absence of alpha or paired-chain data. In a later genetic analysis, a missense DCLRE1C variant was associated with V-gene and J-gene trimming of TCR beta chains, and the association was replicated in an independent cohort. While some public TCRs were present in many individuals, most TCR sequences turned up only very rarely across donors. According to a later analysis, most CMV-associated TCR beta chains appeared to be HLA-restricted, and the HLA associations seemed to be driven largely by CMV exposure. The earlier analysis of about 600 of the donors excluded approximately 17 rarely observed V segments, including chromosome 9 orphons, because counts were too low. A cluster of highly shared sequence variants was judged likely to represent a technical artifact of the sequencing pipeline. Correlated functional status among segregating V segments might reflect linkage disequilibrium, but an unknown experimental factor could not be ruled out. Compared with the roughly 700-donor mean, donors in an Asian-associated ancestry cluster had fewer N-insertions in productive TCRs, according to a later genetic analysis. The classifier was reported to diagnose cytomegalovirus status with high specificity and sensitivity in both the original and validation cohorts. A later analysis associated some 17,000 TCR beta sequences with specific HLA alleles at a false discovery rate of 0.05.

Libraries were prepared through the immunoSEQ multiplex PCR assay. A mixture of 60 forward primers for TCR Vbeta segments and 13 reverse primers for TCR Jbeta segments was used in the multiplex PCR. The CDR3 region of rearranged TCR beta genes was amplified from genomic DNA with a multiplex PCR assay. Amplified TCR beta libraries were sequenced as 87-base-pair reads on the Illumina HiSeq System. Under the source paper's analysis protocol: A later analysis tallied 75 million to 85 million unique TCR beta chains across the approximately 670 repertoires, and some 10 million of those chains were shared by two or more donors. A nearest-neighbor algorithm error-corrected the raw reads and collapsed the reads into unique sequences, merging closely related sequences to remove PCR and sequencing errors. V, D and J gene segments were assigned by aligning CDR3 sequences to IMGT reference sequences. For a sequence to be retained, at least a six-nucleotide match to both a V gene segment and a J gene segment was required. Rearrangements were classified as productive when the CDR3 lacked stop codons and remained in frame with V and J, and all other rearrangements were classified as non-productive. Following IMGT convention, CDR3 was defined as the stretch from the second conserved V-encoded cysteine up to the conserved J-encoded phenylalanine. The earlier analysis of about 610 of the donors excluded sequences that lacked an unambiguous match to a single V gene segment. In an earlier analysis of about 590 of the donors, a V segment was called functional when productive rearrangements were above 56.7%, and segregating when the standard deviation between donors exceeded 5%. A statistical classification framework was built to diagnose cytomegalovirus status from the catalog of TCR beta chain sequences. In a later analysis, TCR nucleotide sequences were compared against IMGT/GENE-DB human TR gene sequences so that V and J genes could be assigned. Using the TCRdist pipeline, a later analysis assigned CDR3 sequences along with most-parsimonious VDJ recombination scenarios. In a later analysis, each TCR beta chain was defined by its CDR3 amino acid sequence together with its V-gene family, and reads lacking a unique V-gene family were excluded. A later analysis removed 592 highly shared, low-generation-probability nucleotide sequences to deal with suspected cross-contamination and a sequencing artifact. In a later analysis, a clonal expansion index was calculated for each public chain from normalized within-repertoire ranks of inferred template counts. In a later analysis, generation probabilities were computed using a VDJ recombination model fitted to out-of-frame rearrangements, and the results were checked against IGoR. A later analysis scored TCR-TCR, TCR-HLA and TCR-CMV co-occurrence with hypergeometric tests, applying a repertoire-size bias correction to TCR pairs. False discovery rates were estimated in a later analysis by permuting HLA or CMV assignments 20 times. In a later analysis, co-occurring TCRs were grouped with DBSCAN, and TCRdist sequence similarity was added when clustering was performed within HLA-allele-positive subsets. Co-occurrence clustering excluded repertoires with fewer than 30,000 or more than 120,000 public chains, plus five with anomalous nucleotide sharing. What TCRdb holds here is the immuneACCESS table cut down to in-frame rearrangements. Part of the clones is not present; checked against another copy, under half of the missing clones reflect an unresolved V gene, and the others are unexplained. That table gives V, J and clone size, and the DNA gave D and trimming. This sample gives about 90,000 clones in total; more than 60% of them show up just once. The leading ten clones occupy about 3.8% of the sample.

The CDR3 goes from the cysteine to the phenylalanine over 17 residues. Just the 51-base CDR3 DNA is kept, in frame starting at base 1. V has 3 bases trimmed and J has 8 bases trimmed; junction bases matching no gene number 12. CDR1 is given as SGHDN and CDR2 as FVKESK, both from the germline V gene. The source is a young man in good health and CMV-seronegative. The sample comprised PBMCs. The sequence is built from TRBV14 and TRBJ2-2; 10 bases in the junction line up with TRBD1. CDR3 reads: CASSQQYPGQGTGELFF. The nucleotide sequence reads TGTGCCAGCAGCCAGCAATACCCGGGACAGGGGACGGGGGAGCTGTTTTTT.